The 19 T cell receptor beta chains below come from one sample, sequenced in a study of cytomegalovirus exposure and HLA in healthy donors. The PCR made use of 60 Vbeta and 13 Jbeta primers. TCRdb keeps only in-frame clones here, not all; method: immunoSEQ multiplex PCR. The sample yields approximately 150,000 clones, roughly 80% seen once. Sequenced sample: PBMCs. The receptor source for this set is a woman in her thirties or forties in good health and CMV-seropositive.

J is TRBJ1-1 and V is TRBV15; weak D call: TRBD1 (5 bases). The CDR3 runs to 17 residues. Looked up from germline, CDR1 is LNHNV and CDR2 is YYDKDF (reference sequence). V was shortened by 0 bases and J by 5 bases, with 19 bases between the two germline ends. The CDR3 bases are TGTGCCACCAGCAGAGAAGGGGCTGCCAGGGCTGGAACTGAAGCTTTCTTT. This sequence encodes CATSREGAARAGTEAFF.

The CDR3 reads CASSVGSGVSGELFF. CDR3 bases: TGTGCCAGCAGCGTAGGTAGCGGGGTCTCCGGGGAGCTGTTTTTT. V usage is TRBV9 and J usage is TRBJ2-2; TRBD2 matches 8 bases. The CDR3 sequence is 15 residues long. Germline CDR1 and CDR2: SGDLS and YYNGEE. J was trimmed by 6 bases and V by 0 bases; bases with no gene match: 4.

The chain recombines TRBV7-2 with TRBJ1-3, with D possibly matching TRBD1 (6 bases). V lost 5 bases and J 2 bases, leaving 10 bases between the germline ends. There are 14 residues in the CDR3. The germline gives CDR1 SGHTA, CDR2 FQGNSA. The CDR3 region has the DNA TGTGCCAGCAGCAAAGACAGGACTGGAAACACCATATATTTT. Translating it yields CASSKDRTGNTIYF.

The chain couples TRBV9 to TRBJ2-3; TRBD2 agrees at 15 bases. V lost 2 bases and J lost 2; bases outside the gene matches: 3. Germline CDR1 is SGDLS and CDR2 is YYNGEE. CDR3 length equals 17 residues. This chain's CDR3 is CASSVGTSGGYTDTQYF. CDR3 coding DNA: TGTGCCAGCAGCGTGGGGACTAGCGGGGGGTACACAGATACGCAGTATTTT.

The chain couples TRBV6-6 to TRBJ2-2, with 10 bases that match TRBD1. The length of the CDR3 is 16 residues. Germline lookup yields CDR1 MNHNY and CDR2 SVGAGI (reference sequence). Trimming removed 0 bases from V and 7 bases from J; junction bases left unmatched: 5. The CDR3 region is CASSYSDRGQSGELFF. CDR3 bases: TGTGCCAGCAGTTACTCAGACAGGGGGCAGAGCGGGGAGCTGTTTTTT.

This clone was detected only a few times. The gene calls are TRBV18 and TRBJ1-1, with a tentative D call TRBD1 (5 bases). Per germline, CDR1 KGHSH and CDR2 LQKENI. CDR3 length equals 16 residues. Trimming stripped 3 bases from V and 1 base from J, with 15 bases between. CDR3 bases: TGTGCCAGCTCACCGGGGGAGGGACTTGGGAACACTGAAGCTTTCTTT. Protein: CASSPGEGLGNTEAFF.

The chain carries TRBV2 and TRBJ1-3, with TRBD1 matching over 9 bases. The junction had 7 bases not matched to a gene; V was cut back by 7 bases and J by 0 bases. CDR3 length: 16 amino acids. Germline CDR1 reads SNHLY; CDR2 reads FYNNEI. The CDR3 DNA sequence: TGTGCCAGCACTTGGACAGGGGCGCTCTCTGGAAACACCATATATTTT. Translating it yields CASTWTGALSGNTIYF.

This clone was counted between two and nine times. Additional DNA sequences in this sample encode the identical CDR3. The J gene is TRBJ1-1, the V gene TRBV6-1; D is uncertain. CDR3 size: 12 residues. V was clipped by 5 bases and J by 5 bases, with 9 bases between them. Germline lookup yields CDR1 MNHNS and CDR2 SASEGT. The CDR3 nucleotides are TGTGCCAGCAGTATTCGGGGTACTGAAGCTTTCTTT. Translating gives CASSIRGTEAFF.

The chain employs TRBV6-1 and TRBJ1-1, with 7 bases fitting TRBD1. V shed 6 bases and J 4 bases; nucleotides not matched to a gene: 5. The germline V gene has CDR1 MNHNS and CDR2 SASEGT. There are 13 residues in the CDR3. CDR3 DNA: TGTGCCAGCAGGTTACAGGGGAGCACTGAAGCTTTCTTT. Protein sequence: CASRLQGSTEAFF.

The rearrangement joins TRBV7-2 to TRBJ2-7; TRBD1 might be the D (6 bases). CDR1 is SGHTA and CDR2 is FQGNSA in the germline V gene. V was cut by 1 base and J by 3 bases, with 16 bases left in between. This CDR3 contains 16 residues. The CDR3 region has the DNA TGTGCCAGCAGCTTAGGGACTCGGGACACCCACTACGAGCAGTACTTC. It yields the protein CASSLGTRDTHYEQYF. The entire variable domain, with the rest obtained from reference TRBV7-2 and TRBJ2-7, is as follows: GAGVSQSPSNKVTEKGKDVELRCDPISGHTALYWYRQSLGQGLEFLIYFQGNSAPDKSGLPSDRFSAERTGGSVSTLTIQRTQQEDSAVYLCASSLGTRDTHYEQYFGPGTRLTVT.

The V and J genes are TRBV6-5 and TRBJ2-7; the match to TRBD2 covers 10 bases. Germline V gives CDR1 MNHEY, CDR2 SVGAGI. The CDR3 is 15 residues long. The V segment lost 5 bases and the J segment 5 bases; nucleotides outside the gene matches: 9. CDR3 amino acids: CASSALAGAGDEQYF. CDR3 coding DNA: TGTGCCAGCAGTGCCCTAGCGGGAGCCGGGGACGAGCAGTACTTC.

The gene calls are TRBV7-2 and TRBJ2-1; 11 bases map to TRBD2. Losses at the gene ends were 1 base for V and 0 bases for J; bases not matched to a gene: 8. This CDR3 comprises 19 residues. Germline lookup yields CDR1 SGHTA and CDR2 FQGNSA. The CDR3 spells CASSLGGSSGRSSYNEQFF. The CDR3, as DNA: TGTGCCAGCAGCTTAGGGGGTTCTAGCGGGAGGAGCTCCTACAATGAGCAGTTCTTC.

In DNA, the CDR3 is TGTGCCAGCAGTTTATTGGGACAGGGGACAAGGTACACCTTC. Translation: CASSLLGQGTRYTF. This sequence joins TRBV28 and TRBJ1-2, with 10 bases that match TRBD1. V gave up 1 base and J gave up 11 bases; unmatched junction bases: 7. Germline V gives CDR1 MDHEN, CDR2 SYDVKM. The CDR3 totals 14 residues.

The V call is TRBV28, the J call TRBJ2-1, with TRBD2 identical over 13 bases. Germline V gives CDR1 MDHEN, CDR2 SYDVKM. V gave up 8 bases and J gave up 5 bases; unmatched junction bases: 9. The CDR3 has 16 residues. The CDR3, as DNA: TGTGCCAGCGAGGCGTGGGGACTAGCGGGAAACAATGAGCAGTTCTTC. This encodes CASEAWGLAGNNEQFF.

This chain connects TRBV19 to TRBJ2-5, with TRBD1 matching over 11 bases. With 10 bases clipped from V and 5 bases from J, the junction kept 6 bases outside the gene matches. In germline, CDR1 is LNHDA, CDR2 SQIVND (reference sequence). The length of the CDR3 is 13 residues. The CDR3 DNA reads TGTGCCACCCGGGACAGGGGGAGCGAGACCCAGTACTTC. Translation: CATRDRGSETQYF.

This chain joins TRBV28 and TRBJ1-6; perhaps TRBD1 as D (6 bases). Trimming removed 4 bases at V and 8 bases at J, with 12 bases between. CDR1 and CDR2 from the germline V gene are MDHEN and SYDVKM. CDR3 length: 14 amino acids. CDR3 sequence reads: CASSYREADSPLHF. The CDR3 DNA follows: TGTGCCAGCAGTTACAGGGAAGCGGATTCACCCCTCCACTTT.

J is TRBJ2-3 and V is TRBV2; 7 bases map to TRBD2. Germline V gene lookup returns CDR1 SNHLY and CDR2 FYNNEI. V lost 7 bases to trimming and J lost 5 bases; unmatched junction nucleotides: 6. This CDR3 comprises 13 residues. The CDR3 region is CASIPSGEDTQYF. The CDR3 bases are TGTGCCAGCATCCCTAGCGGCGAAGATACGCAGTATTTT.

This clone was seen once. The CDR3 reads CASSPRVSNQPQHF. The DNA of the CDR3 is TGTGCCAGCAGTCCCAGGGTCAGCAATCAGCCCCAGCATTTT. The chain recombines TRBV28 with TRBJ1-5; tentative D call: TRBD1 (5 bases). Germline CDR1 MDHEN, CDR2 SYDVKM. This CDR3 is 14 amino acids long. V lost 5 bases, J lost 1 base, and 9 bases lay in between. Combining the CDR3 with reference TRBV28 and TRBJ1-5 gives the whole variable domain DVKVTQSSRYLVKRTGEKVFLECVQDMDHENMFWYRQDPGLGLRLIYFSYDVKMKEKGDIPEGYSVSREKKERFSLILESASTNQTSMYLCASSPRVSNQPQHFGDGTRLSIL.

This chain connects TRBV30 to TRBJ2-4, with D possibly being TRBD1 (6 bases). Looked up from germline, CDR1 is GTSNPN and CDR2 is SVGIG (reference sequence). Trimming pared 5 bases from V and 8 bases from J, leaving 16 bases between. There are 13 residues in the CDR3. In DNA, the CDR3 is TGTGCCTGGGGCTTCCAGGGGATAGACATTCAGTACTTC. Its protein is CAWGFQGIDIQYF.